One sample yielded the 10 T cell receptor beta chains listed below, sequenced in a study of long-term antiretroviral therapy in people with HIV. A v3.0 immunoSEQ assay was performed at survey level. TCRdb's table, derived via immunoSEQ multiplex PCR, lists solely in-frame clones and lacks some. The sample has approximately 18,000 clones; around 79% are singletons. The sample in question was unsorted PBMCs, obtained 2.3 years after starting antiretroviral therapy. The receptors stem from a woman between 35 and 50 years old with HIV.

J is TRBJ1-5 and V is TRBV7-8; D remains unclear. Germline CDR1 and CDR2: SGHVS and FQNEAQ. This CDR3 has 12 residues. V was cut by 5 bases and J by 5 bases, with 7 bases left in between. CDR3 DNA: TGTGCCAGCAGCGTAGACTATCAGCCCCAGCATTTT. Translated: CASSVDYQPQHF.

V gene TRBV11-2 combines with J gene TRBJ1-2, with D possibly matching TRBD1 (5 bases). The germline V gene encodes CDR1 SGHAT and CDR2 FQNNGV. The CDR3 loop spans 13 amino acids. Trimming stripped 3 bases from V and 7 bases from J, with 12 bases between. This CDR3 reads CASSFGGDSGYTF. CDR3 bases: TGTGCCAGCAGCTTCGGGGGGGATAGTGGCTACACCTTC.

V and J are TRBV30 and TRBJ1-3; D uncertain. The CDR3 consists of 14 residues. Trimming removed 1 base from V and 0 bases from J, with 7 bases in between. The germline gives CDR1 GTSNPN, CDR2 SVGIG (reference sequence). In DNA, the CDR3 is TGTGCCTGGAGTGACGGCGGCTCTGGAAACACCATATATTTT. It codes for CAWSDGGSGNTIYF.

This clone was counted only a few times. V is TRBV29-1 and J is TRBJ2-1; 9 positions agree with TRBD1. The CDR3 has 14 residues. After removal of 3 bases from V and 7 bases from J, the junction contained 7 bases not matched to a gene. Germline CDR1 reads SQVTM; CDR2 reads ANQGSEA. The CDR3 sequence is CSVEGWDRVNEQFF. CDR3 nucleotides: TGCAGCGTTGAGGGGTGGGACAGGGTGAATGAGCAGTTCTTC.

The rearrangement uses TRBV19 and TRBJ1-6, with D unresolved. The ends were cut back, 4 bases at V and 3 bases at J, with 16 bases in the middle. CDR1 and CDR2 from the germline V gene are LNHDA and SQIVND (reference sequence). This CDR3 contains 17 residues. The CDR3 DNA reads TGTGCCAGTAGTAAAGAGGAGGGTTCGGTCTATAATTCACCCCTCCACTTT. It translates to CASSKEEGSVYNSPLHF.

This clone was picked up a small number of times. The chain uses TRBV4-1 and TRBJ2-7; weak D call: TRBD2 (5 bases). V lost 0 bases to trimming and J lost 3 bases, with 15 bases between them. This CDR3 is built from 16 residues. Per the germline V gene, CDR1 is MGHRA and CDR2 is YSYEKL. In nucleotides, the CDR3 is TGCGCCAGCAGCCAAGAACCAGGCGGGCCATACTACGAGCAGTACTTC. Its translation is CASSQEPGGPYYEQYF.

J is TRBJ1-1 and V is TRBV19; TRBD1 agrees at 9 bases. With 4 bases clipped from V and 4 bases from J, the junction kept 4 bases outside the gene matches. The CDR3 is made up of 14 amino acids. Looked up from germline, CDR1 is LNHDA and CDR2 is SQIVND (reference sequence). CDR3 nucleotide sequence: TGTGCCAGTAGTACACAGGGGGCTGGCACTGAAGCTTTCTTT. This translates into CASSTQGAGTEAFF.

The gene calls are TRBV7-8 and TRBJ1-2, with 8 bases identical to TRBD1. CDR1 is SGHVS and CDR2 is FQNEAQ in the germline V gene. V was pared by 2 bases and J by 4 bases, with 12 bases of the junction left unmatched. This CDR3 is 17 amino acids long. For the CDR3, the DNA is TGTGCCAGCAGCTTACCTGATTTCCCGGGACAGGTCTATGGCTACACCTTC. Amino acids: CASSLPDFPGQVYGYTF.

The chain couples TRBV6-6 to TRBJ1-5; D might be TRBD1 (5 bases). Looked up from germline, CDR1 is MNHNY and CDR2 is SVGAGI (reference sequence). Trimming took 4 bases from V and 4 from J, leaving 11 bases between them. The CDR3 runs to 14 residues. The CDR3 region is CASSFRDGNQPQHF. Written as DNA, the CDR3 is TGTGCCAGCAGTTTCCGGGACGGTAATCAGCCCCAGCATTTT.

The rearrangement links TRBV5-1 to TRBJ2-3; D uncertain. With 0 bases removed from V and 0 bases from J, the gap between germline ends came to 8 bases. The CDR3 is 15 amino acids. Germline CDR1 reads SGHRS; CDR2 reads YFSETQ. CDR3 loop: CASSLGGYSTDTQYF. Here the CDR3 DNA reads TGCGCCAGCAGCTTGGGAGGTTATAGCACAGATACGCAGTATTTT.